This T cell receptor (beta chain) is drawn from a study of cytomegalovirus exposure and HLA in healthy donors. A remark on this clone: Its specificity is not known.

Primers for the PCR totalled 60 Vbeta and 13 Jbeta. Measured with immunoSEQ multiplex PCR; TCRdb has only the in-frame clones, and not every one. The data contain approximately 150,000 clones, roughly 80% of them seen just once; the ten biggest clones take up approximately 0.86%. Study findings and constraints: The study flagged approximately 180 TCR beta chains as cytomegalovirus-associated. Some segments of the V type, notably TRBV6-2 and TRBV6-3, were excluded as indistinguishable. An analysis was carried out later, and it reportedly showed fewer N-insertions in an Asian-associated ancestry cluster than the approximately 670-donor mean. Looking again later, the authors saw that most CMV-associated TCR beta chains seemed HLA-restricted.

The CDR3 contains 14 residues. V was clipped by 3 bases and J by 4 bases; unmatched bases: 7. CDR1 and CDR2 from the germline V gene are SGHRS and YFSETQ. Material for sequencing was PBMCs. The source of this sequence is a woman in her fifties or sixties in good health and CMV-seronegative. The chain carries TRBV5-1 and TRBJ2-7; 7 nucleotides line up with TRBD1. The CDR3 sequence is CASSSEGGRYEQYF. CDR3 bases: TGCGCCAGCAGCTCCGAAGGGGGCCGATACGAGCAGTACTTC.